Listed here are 31 T cell receptor beta chains from one sample, sequenced in a study of shared clonotypes between healthy human individuals. Produced via immunoSEQ multiplex PCR; TCRdb's table is partial and in-frame only. The sample shows some 1,400,000 clones, approximately 97% of them seen only once. Input material: naive CD4+ T cells sorted from blood. Subset reported: CD45RA+ positively selected. All receptors derive from a man aged 25-40 years in good health.

The gene calls are TRBV4-1 and TRBJ2-7; the D gene is possibly TRBD1 (6 bases). The CDR3 length is 15 residues. The V end lost 0 bases, the J end lost 1 base, and 10 bases lay between the germline ends. The V gene's germline CDR1 is MGHRA and CDR2 YSYEKL. CDR3 nucleotides: TGCGCCAGCAGCCAAGAGTGGACAGTATCCTACGAGCAGTACTTC. It specifies CASSQEWTVSYEQYF.

This rearrangement joins TRBV5-1 to TRBJ2-6; TRBD1 aligns across 11 bases. Per the germline V gene, CDR1 is SGHRS and CDR2 is YFSETQ. The CDR3 consists of 19 residues. V lost 0 bases to trimming and J lost 0 bases; unmatched junction nucleotides: 5. DNA of the CDR3: TGCGCCAGCAGCTTGGCCTATGGGACAGGGGGCTCTGGGGCCAACGTCCTGACTTTC. Encoded protein: CASSLAYGTGGSGANVLTF.

This clone was detected once. CDR3 coding DNA: TGCAGCGTTGGTCCAGCGGGAGTGGCTGATACGCAGTATTTT. Protein sequence: CSVGPAGVADTQYF. The J gene is TRBJ2-3, the V gene TRBV29-1, with 8 bases identical to TRBD2. The CDR3 length is 14 residues. Germline CDR1 and CDR2: SQVTM and ANQGSEA. The trim removed 4 bases at V and 6 bases at J, leaving 9 bases unmatched.

The J gene is TRBJ2-5, the V gene TRBV9; D unclear. The length of the CDR3 is 15 residues. V was cut by 0 bases and J by 5 bases, with 14 bases left in between. CDR1 is SGDLS, CDR2 YYNGEE, per germline. The CDR3 nucleotides are TGTGCCAGCAGCGTAGCTCTAGAGCCGGAGGAGACCCAGTACTTC. Encoded protein: CASSVALEPEETQYF.

This CDR3 is CASSLPPGTSGSYEFF. CDR3 nucleotide sequence: TGTGCCAGCAGTCTGCCCCCGGGGACTAGCGGGAGTTACGAGTTCTTC. The rearrangement uses TRBV28 and TRBJ2-1; 14 bases are shared with TRBD2. This CDR3 comprises 16 residues. CDR1 and CDR2 (germline): MDHEN, SYDVKM. V shed 5 bases and J 14 bases; nucleotides not matched to a gene: 14. Drawing the rest from reference TRBV28 and TRBJ2-1, the complete variable domain is DVKVTQSSRYLVKRTGEKVFLECVQDMDHENMFWYRQDPGLGLRLIYFSYDVKMKEKGDIPEGYSVSREKKERFSLILESASTNQTSMYLCASSLPPGTSGSYEFFGPGTRLTVL.

CDR3 coding DNA: TGCGCCAGCAGCTTGGCTGGTCCCGGGACTAGCTCCTACAATGAGCAGTTCTTC. Its translation is CASSLAGPGTSSYNEQFF. V and J are TRBV5-1 and TRBJ2-1; 8 nucleotides match TRBD2. Germline V lookup: CDR1 SGHRS, CDR2 YFSETQ. The ends lost 0 bases at V and 0 bases at J; junction bases unmatched: 8. There are 18 residues in the CDR3. The variable domain in full, with the rest retrieved from reference TRBV5-1 and TRBJ2-1, is KAGVTQTPRYLIKTRGQQVTLSCSPISGHRSVSWYQQTPGQGLQFLFEYFSETQRNKGNFPGRFSGRQFSNSRSEMNVSTLELGDSALYLCASSLAGPGTSSYNEQFFGPGTRLTVL.

This rearrangement joins TRBV6-6 to TRBJ2-5, with a possible D match to TRBD1 (6 bases). CDR1 and CDR2 (germline): MNHNY, SVGAGI (reference sequence). The CDR3 length is 13 residues. The V end lost 9 bases, the J end lost 2 bases, and 13 bases lay between the germline ends. The CDR3 nucleotides are TGTGCCAGTACTCTGAGGGGGCAAGAGACCCAGTACTTC. Residues: CASTLRGQETQYF.

The chain combines TRBV19 with TRBJ2-7; D remains unclear. CDR3 length: 13 residues. In germline, CDR1 is LNHDA, CDR2 SQIVND (reference sequence). V lost 2 bases, J lost 1 base, and 6 bases lay in between. The CDR3: CASSITNSYEQYF. CDR3 nucleotide sequence: TGTGCCAGTAGTATAACGAATTCCTACGAGCAGTACTTC.

The rearrangement links TRBV18 to TRBJ2-5; D remains unclear. V lost 3 bases and J 7 bases, leaving 21 bases between the germline ends. Germline CDR1 and CDR2: KGHSH and LQKENI. The CDR3 contains 16 residues. The CDR3 here is CASSPLSMAGWGTQYF. CDR3 nucleotides: TGTGCCAGCTCACCGTTATCAATGGCAGGCTGGGGGACCCAGTACTTC.

This rearrangement joins TRBV10-3 to TRBJ1-4; TRBD1 matches 9 bases. The CDR3 sequence is 14 residues long. Trimming at V came to 6 bases and at J to 5 bases, leaving 4 bases not matched to a gene. Germline-derived CDR1 and CDR2 are ENHRY and SYGVKD. In nucleotides, the CDR3 is TGTGCCATCAGCACGACAGGGGGGAATGAAAAACTGTTTTTT. The encoded protein is CAISTTGGNEKLFF.

J is TRBJ2-2 and V is TRBV28; 10 bases are a match to TRBD2. J lost 0 bases, V lost 4 bases, and 14 bases had no gene match. In germline, CDR1 is MDHEN, CDR2 SYDVKM. The CDR3 extends over 20 amino acids. The CDR3 spells CASSSSPLAGGYPNTGELFF. CDR3 DNA sequence: TGTGCCAGCAGTTCCAGCCCCTTAGCGGGAGGATACCCGAACACCGGGGAGCTGTTTTTT.

This sequence joins TRBV5-4 and TRBJ2-1, with 9 bases lining up with TRBD2. This CDR3 has 18 residues. Germline V gene sequence: CDR1 SGHNT, CDR2 YYREEE (reference sequence). V lost 1 base and J lost 3; bases outside the gene matches: 11. For the CDR3, the DNA is TGTGCCAGCAGCTTGTTCAATAGACTAGCGGAAGACTACAATGAGCAGTTCTTC. Translation: CASSLFNRLAEDYNEQFF.

The rearrangement uses TRBV5-8 and TRBJ2-1, with a weak D call TRBD2 (6 bases). The CDR3 length is 15 residues. Germline V gene sequence: CDR1 SGHTS, CDR2 YDEGEE. Trimming stripped 0 bases from V and 8 bases from J, with 15 bases between. CDR3 bases: TGTGCCAGCAGCTTGGACGGGACTCTCTTGGATGAGCAGTTCTTC. It translates to CASSLDGTLLDEQFF.

The rearrangement joins TRBV6-6 to TRBJ1-2, with D uncertain. The CDR3 has 12 amino acids. Germline V gene sequence: CDR1 MNHNY, CDR2 SVGAGI (reference sequence). Trimming removed 8 bases at V and 13 bases at J, with 20 bases between. The CDR3 loop is CASGRLDASATF. The CDR3 bases are TGTGCCAGCGGACGATTGGACGCCTCGGCCACCTTC.

The chain couples TRBV5-1 to TRBJ2-7, with 13 nucleotides matching TRBD2. This CDR3 has 18 amino acids. V lost 3 bases, J lost 0 bases, and 9 bases stayed unmatched. The germline CDR1 and CDR2 sequences are SGHRS and YFSETQ. The CDR3 region has the DNA TGCGCCAGCAGCTCCGGACTAGCGGGAGAGTCGTACTCCTACGAGCAGTACTTC. Its translation: CASSSGLAGESYSYEQYF.

V usage is TRBV19 and J usage is TRBJ1-4; D is unclear. Germline V gives CDR1 LNHDA, CDR2 SQIVND (reference sequence). The V end was cut by 1 base, the J end by 0 bases, with 15 bases between. CDR3 size: 18 residues. CDR3 region: CASSIGARRSATNEKLFF. The DNA of the CDR3 is TGTGCCAGTAGTATAGGAGCCAGGAGGTCTGCAACTAATGAAAAACTGTTTTTT. The whole variable domain, remainder taken from reference TRBV19 and TRBJ1-4, is DGGITQSPKYLFRKEGQNVTLSCEQNLNHDAMYWYRQDPGQGLRLIYYSQIVNDFQKGDIAEGYSVSREKKESFPLTVTSAQKNPTAFYLCASSIGARRSATNEKLFFGSGTQLSVL.

The rearrangement joins TRBV5-1 to TRBJ2-5; no definite D call. The CDR3 is made up of 14 amino acids. Between the trimmed V and J ends, which lost 5 bases and 3 bases, there was a span of 14 bases. Germline V lookup: CDR1 SGHRS, CDR2 YFSETQ. The CDR3 DNA is TGCGCCAGCAGTACCGCCCCCGAAAAAGAGACCCAGTACTTC. Translating gives CASSTAPEKETQYF.

This clone was seen only once. The genes are TRBV5-1 and TRBJ1-1; D not certain. CDR1 and CDR2 (germline): SGHRS, YFSETQ. The CDR3 is 13 amino acids. The V gene lost 2 bases and the J gene lost 1 base, with 6 bases spanning the gap. CDR3 region: CASSFGPNTEAFF. As DNA, the CDR3 is TGCGCCAGCAGCTTCGGGCCGAACACTGAAGCTTTCTTT.

This rearrangement joins TRBV7-6 to TRBJ2-5, with 9 nucleotides matching TRBD1. The germline V gene has CDR1 SGHVS and CDR2 FNYEAQ. The CDR3 is made up of 16 amino acids. Trimming removed 5 bases from V and 2 bases from J; junction bases left unmatched: 9. This chain's CDR3 is CASSPWTGAQQETQYF. As DNA, the CDR3 is TGTGCCAGCAGCCCGTGGACAGGGGCCCAGCAAGAGACCCAGTACTTC.

CDR3 DNA: TGTGCCAGTAGTATTGACAGGTCGGGTACAGATACGCAGTATTTT. Translation: CASSIDRSGTDTQYF. V is TRBV19 and J is TRBJ2-3, with TRBD1 as a possible D gene (6 bases). The CDR3 is made up of 15 amino acids. Germline assignment: CDR1 LNHDA and CDR2 SQIVND (reference sequence). Between the trimmed V and J ends, which lost 3 bases and 3 bases, there was a span of 13 bases.

The rearrangement joins TRBV6-1 to TRBJ2-1; 8 bases fit TRBD2. CDR3 length: 17 residues. Germline V gene sequence: CDR1 MNHNS, CDR2 SASEGT. V lost 0 bases to trimming and J lost 3 bases; unmatched junction nucleotides: 7. In DNA form, the CDR3 reads TGTGCCAGCAGTGAAGCCCAACTAGCGGACAACTACAATGAGCAGTTCTTC. This gives the protein CASSEAQLADNYNEQFF.

This clone has only a few counts. The chain has TRBV7-9 and TRBJ2-1, with unresolved D. The CDR3 sequence is 13 residues long. Germline V gene sequence: CDR1 SEHNR, CDR2 FQNEAQ (reference sequence). The ends were cut back, 5 bases at V and 6 bases at J, with 11 bases in the middle. The CDR3 bases are TGTGCCAGCAGCCCCAGGCTCGTCAATGAGCAGTTCTTC. Translation gives CASSPRLVNEQFF.

The chain carries TRBV5-1 and TRBJ2-3; D ambiguous. The CDR3 is 14 residues long. V was cut by 3 bases and J by 2 bases, with 10 bases left in between. Germline V CDR1 and CDR2: SGHRS, YFSETQ. The CDR3 protein is CASSSPGFTDTQYF. Written as DNA, the CDR3 is TGCGCCAGCAGCTCCCCCGGTTTCACAGATACGCAGTATTTT.

This chain uses TRBV2 with TRBJ2-7; D is unclear. The CDR3 loop spans 14 amino acids. Deletions cut 2 bases from V and 0 bases from J, with 8 bases between. The germline V gene has CDR1 SNHLY and CDR2 FYNNEI. The CDR3 protein is CASSERTFSYEQYF. DNA of the CDR3: TGTGCCAGCAGTGAAAGGACGTTCTCCTACGAGCAGTACTTC.

This chain links TRBV2 with TRBJ1-5, with D possibly TRBD1 on 5 matching bases. This CDR3 contains 14 residues. V dropped 2 bases and J dropped 7 bases, with 12 bases sitting between them. Germline V gives CDR1 SNHLY, CDR2 FYNNEI. The chain's CDR3 is CASSERSRDQPQHF. CDR3 DNA sequence: TGTGCCAGCAGTGAAAGATCCAGGGACCAGCCCCAGCATTTT.

About this clone: Distinct nucleotide sequences in the sample also encode this CDR3. The chain recombines TRBV5-1 with TRBJ2-3; 12 nucleotides agree with TRBD2. Looked up from germline, CDR1 is SGHRS and CDR2 is YFSETQ. V shed 0 bases and J 3 bases; nucleotides not matched to a gene: 2. The CDR3 runs 16 residues. The CDR3 DNA is TGCGCCAGCAGCTTGGGACTAGCGGGAGTTACAGATACGCAGTATTTT. It yields the protein CASSLGLAGVTDTQYF.

This chain joins TRBV5-1 and TRBJ2-2; the D is unclear. There are 13 residues in the CDR3. Trimming took off 4 bases at V and 5 bases at J, with 9 bases between the two ends. From germline, CDR1 is SGHRS and CDR2 YFSETQ. The CDR3 DNA is TGCGCCAGCAGCCCCCGGAGTACCGGGGAGCTGTTTTTT. Its protein is CASSPRSTGELFF.

J is TRBJ2-2 and V is TRBV27, with D tentatively TRBD2 (6 bases). The CDR3 extends over 15 amino acids. V dropped 6 bases and J dropped 4 bases, with 15 bases sitting between them. The germline V gene encodes CDR1 MNHEY and CDR2 SMNVEV (reference sequence). DNA for the CDR3: TGTGCCAGCAGGAGTCACACAGCGGGCACCGGGGAGCTGTTTTTT. This translates into CASRSHTAGTGELFF.

Here the CDR3 reads CASSPDWTGRVGRGNQPQHF. The CDR3 coding sequence is TGTGCCAGCAGCCCTGATTGGACTGGTCGCGTGGGCAGAGGCAATCAGCCCCAGCATTTT. The chain recombines TRBV5-5 with TRBJ1-5, with D uncertain. Germline loops: CDR1 SGHKS, CDR2 YYEKEE (reference sequence). Trimming stripped 4 bases from V and 2 bases from J, with 28 bases between. The CDR3 consists of 20 residues.

This chain joins TRBV5-6 and TRBJ2-5; a possible D gene is TRBD2 (6 bases). The CDR3 totals 16 residues. From germline, CDR1 is SGHDT and CDR2 YYEEEE. Trimming pared 4 bases from V and 4 bases from J, leaving 20 bases between. DNA of the CDR3: TGTGCCAGCAGCGGTCCCAGGGTGTTGGGGGGAGAGACCCAGTACTTC. As protein: CASSGPRVLGGETQYF.

V usage is TRBV19 and J usage is TRBJ2-7; D perhaps matches TRBD2 (7 bases). This CDR3 comprises 15 residues. Trimming stripped 1 base from V and 3 bases from J, with 13 bases between. Germline CDR1 and CDR2: LNHDA and SQIVND (reference sequence). CDR3 region: CASSIAGGLIYEQYF. CDR3 DNA: TGTGCCAGTAGTATAGCGGGGGGCCTCATCTACGAGCAGTACTTC.